This is a list of T cell receptor beta chains from one sample in a study of blood T cell repertoires in COVID-19. Profiled with immunoSEQ multiplex PCR; TCRdb holds only in-frame clones, not every one. The sample comprises some 400,000 clones, roughly 80% of which are singletons, and under 1.2% rests with the top ten. Sequenced sample: peripheral blood. The receptors come from a human donor with acute or convalescent COVID-19. The donor label of this sample is uncertain. Both conserved end residues are part of each CDR3. The D gene is left open where the match is weak. Some rows mark clone size as missing; the rest say once, few, many or name a class of expanded clone.

d_gene,j_gene,abundance,len,v_gene,CDR3aa,CDR3nt
TRBD1,TRBJ1-2,-,13,TRBV19,CASSIDRGSGYTF,TGTGCCAGTAGTATCGACAGGGGAAGTGGCTACACCTTC
TRBD2,TRBJ2-3,-,16,TRBV5-6,CASSLWLSGRADTQYF,TGTGCCAGCAGCTTGTGGCTAAGCGGGAGGGCAGATACGCAGTATTTT
TRBD1,TRBJ1-2,-,17,TRBV7-8,CASSLAFLGQGQGGYTF,TGTGCCAGCAGCTTAGCTTTCTTGGGACAGGGGCAGGGTGGCTACACCTTC
-,TRBJ1-5,-,15,TRBV18,CASSPGGAGNQPQHF,TGTGCCAGCTCACCAGGGGGCGCGGGCAATCAGCCCCAGCATTTT
-,TRBJ2-7,-,11,TRBV29-1,CSVGGSYEQYF,TGCAGCGTTGGGGGCAGCTACGAGCAGTACTTC
-,TRBJ1-1,-,16,TRBV18,CASSPPREYAHTEAFF,TGTGCCAGCTCACCACCACGGGAATACGCGCACACTGAAGCTTTCTTT
-,TRBJ2-1,-,14,TRBV5-8,CASTRREAYNEQFF,TGTGCCAGCACTCGGCGGGAAGCCTACAATGAGCAGTTCTTC
TRBD2,TRBJ2-1,-,15,TRBV10-3,CAITNLPGGYNEQFF,TGTGCCATCACCAACCTCCCGGGGGGTTACAATGAGCAGTTCTTC
TRBD1,TRBJ2-3,-,15,TRBV18,CASSPGTGGTDTQYF,TGTGCCAGCTCACCAGGGACAGGGGGAACAGATACGCAGTATTTT
-,TRBJ2-7,-,15,TRBV7-9,CASSLAAGVSYEQYF,TGTGCCAGCAGCTTGGCGGCAGGGGTGTCCTACGAGCAGTACTTC
-,TRBJ2-3,-,13,TRBV6-1,CASSDHRRDTQYF,TGTGCCAGCAGTGACCACAGACGAGATACGCAGTATTTT
-,TRBJ2-7,-,13,TRBV29-1,CSVVDGSSYEQYF,TGCAGCGTTGTGGACGGGAGCTCCTACGAGCAGTACTTC
TRBD1,TRBJ1-2,-,14,TRBV3-1/TRBV3-2,CAGSRQGSSYGYTF,TGTGCCGGCAGCCGACAGGGGTCGAGCTATGGCTACACCTTC
-,TRBJ1-1,-,11,TRBV20-1,CSAPLNTEAFF,TGCAGTGCTCCCTTGAACACTGAAGCTTTCTTT
-,TRBJ1-1,-,15,TRBV4-1,CASSQAVFLNTEAFF,TGCGCCAGCAGCCAAGCAGTATTTCTGAACACTGAAGCTTTCTTT
TRBD2,TRBJ2-3,-,16,TRBV10-2,CASSESDWTSSDTQYF,TGCGCCAGCAGTGAGTCTGACTGGACTAGTTCAGATACGCAGTATTTT
-,TRBJ2-3,-,15,TRBV27,CASSLRGIGTDTQYF,TGTGCCAGCAGTTTAAGGGGGATCGGCACAGATACGCAGTATTTT
-,TRBJ2-4,-,11,TRBV20-1,CSASSGNIQYF,TGCAGTGCTAGTTCGGGAAACATTCAGTACTTC
-,TRBJ1-6,-,14,TRBV30,CAWSPGWGDSPLHF,TGTGCCTGGAGTCCAGGGTGGGGCGATTCACCCCTCCACTTT
TRBD2,TRBJ2-2,-,17,TRBV11-2,CASNDLGTSGDTGELFF,TGTGCCAGCAACGACCTTGGGACTAGCGGCGACACCGGGGAGCTGTTTTTT
-,TRBJ1-5,-,14,TRBV19,CASNSLGGNQPQHF,TGTGCCAGTAACTCTCTAGGGGGCAATCAGCCCCAGCATTTT
TRBD1,TRBJ2-7,-,17,TRBV11-3,CASSLELPPGQGYEQYF,TGTGCCAGCAGCTTAGAACTCCCCCCTGGACAGGGATACGAGCAGTACTTC
-,TRBJ1-5,-,14,TRBV7-9,CASSLAQDNQPQHF,TGTGCCAGCAGCTTAGCACAGGACAATCAGCCCCAGCATTTT
TRBD1,TRBJ1-2,-,13,TRBV28,CASSGGPVGGYTF,TGTGCCAGCTCAGGGGGGCCCGTTGGTGGCTACACCTTC
TRBD1,TRBJ2-1,few,14,TRBV11-3,CASSTGGFYNEQFF,TGTGCCAGCAGTACAGGGGGCTTCTACAATGAGCAGTTCTTC
-,TRBJ1-2,-,14,TRBV5-1,CASSLNSGTYGYTF,TGCGCCAGCAGCTTGAATTCTGGGACTTATGGCTACACCTTC
TRBD1,TRBJ1-5,-,16,TRBV11-2,CASSRKTGTGYQPQHF,TGTGCCAGCAGCCGAAAAACCGGGACAGGGTATCAGCCCCAGCATTTT
-,TRBJ1-4,once,17,TRBV4-2,CASSQDLGGGRGRKLFF,TGTGCCAGCAGCCAAGACTTAGGCGGCGGGCGGGGACGAAAACTGTTTTTT
TRBD2,TRBJ2-2,-,17,TRBV7-6,CASTPSGSGRFPGELFF,TGTGCCAGCACCCCCTCGGGTAGCGGGAGATTTCCCGGGGAGCTGTTTTTT